The 32 T cell receptor beta chains given below trace back to one sample, sequenced in a study of blood T cell repertoires in COVID-19. Only in-frame clones appear in the TCRdb table, and some are missing; sequencing was by immunoSEQ multiplex PCR. Of 360,000 or so clones listed, about nine tenths were seen once; the top ten hold over 0.9%. Input material: PBMCs or T cells enriched from blood (not recorded which). Receptors were obtained from a young woman who had been exposed to COVID-19.

This clone was recorded a few times. The V and J genes are TRBV2 and TRBJ1-2, with a weak D call TRBD1 (5 bases). V lost 6 bases and J lost 8, with 13 bases in between. The CDR3 has 12 residues. Germline assignment: CDR1 SNHLY and CDR2 FYNNEI. In DNA form, the CDR3 reads TGTGCCAGCAGACAGGCCGGCGGCGGCTACACCTTC. Translated: CASRQAGGGYTF.

The V gene is TRBV3-1 (or the pseudogene TRBV3-2), the J gene TRBJ1-3; TRBD1 matches 7 bases. The V gene's germline CDR1 is LGHDT and CDR2 YNNKEL (reference sequence). The trim removed 2 bases at V and 2 bases at J, leaving 3 bases unmatched. CDR3 length equals 15 residues. The CDR3 sequence is CASSQNTGAGNTIYF. The CDR3 DNA is TGTGCCAGCAGCCAAAACACAGGGGCTGGAAACACCATATATTTT.

The chain joins TRBV29-1 to TRBJ2-7; a weak D match, TRBD2 (5 bases). The germline V gene encodes CDR1 SQVTM and CDR2 ANQGSEA. The CDR3 runs to 11 residues. With 4 bases removed from V and 2 bases from J, the gap between germline ends came to 6 bases. The CDR3 nucleotides are TGCAGCGTTGCGGGAACCTACGAGCAGTACTTC. Its translation is CSVAGTYEQYF.

In this sample, this clone turned up once. This sequence joins TRBV19 and TRBJ2-3; 8 bases are shared with TRBD1. Trimming removed 3 bases from V and 6 bases from J; junction bases left unmatched: 2. Germline V gene lookup returns CDR1 LNHDA and CDR2 SQIVND (reference sequence). CDR3 length: 13 residues. The CDR3 loop reads CASSIQGADTQYF. CDR3 DNA: TGTGCCAGTAGTATCCAGGGGGCCGATACGCAGTATTTT.

Comment on this clone: One junction end does not reproduce the germline sequence, and a read error may be involved. This chain joins TRBV7-3 and TRBJ2-1; 7 bases fit TRBD1. Germline V CDR1 and CDR2: SGHTA, FQGTGA. This CDR3 spans 10 amino acids. The CDR3 bases are TGTGCCAGCAGCTGGCAGGGGGTGGTCTTC. Translating gives CASSWQGVVF. The full variable domain, in which reference TRBV7-3 and TRBJ2-1 provide the parts outside the CDR3, is GAGVSQTPSNKVTEKGKYVELRCDPISGHTALYWYRQSLGQGPEFLIYFQGTGAADDSGLPNDRFFAVRPEGSVSTLKIQRTERGDSAVYLCASSWQGVVFGPGTRLTVL.

This rearrangement joins TRBV5-1 to TRBJ2-3, with 11 bases matching TRBD2. The V gene end was trimmed by 3 bases and the J gene end by 1 base; junction bases not matched to a gene: 4. Looked up from germline, CDR1 is SGHRS and CDR2 is YFSETQ. This CDR3 has 16 amino acids. CDR3 loop: CASSWVAGGRTDTQYF. CDR3 coding DNA: TGCGCCAGCAGCTGGGTAGCGGGAGGGCGCACAGATACGCAGTATTTT.

The chain joins TRBV7-3 to TRBJ2-1; 8 nucleotides agree with TRBD2. V trimming: 8 bases; J trimming: 0 bases; junction bases outside the gene matches: 21. Germline V gives CDR1 SGHTA, CDR2 FQGTGA. The CDR3 consists of 20 residues. DNA of the CDR3: TGTGCCAGCCTCCACCGAGGGAGCGGGAGTCGGTGGCGCTCCTACAATGAGCAGTTCTTC. As protein: CASLHRGSGSRWRSYNEQFF.

The V call is TRBV29-1, the J call TRBJ2-7, with 7 nucleotides matching TRBD2. The CDR3 is 14 amino acids. CDR1 is SQVTM and CDR2 is ANQGSEA in the germline V gene. V dropped 3 bases and J dropped 3; count of bases not matched to a gene: 8. The CDR3 loop reads CSVEGGSSNYEQYF. CDR3 sequence (DNA): TGCAGCGTTGAGGGCGGGAGTTCAAACTACGAGCAGTACTTC.

About this clone itself: The sample contains more than one DNA sequence encoding this CDR3. The CDR3 spells CASSRLAYYEQYF. The CDR3 nucleotides are TGTGCCAGCAGCCGCCTAGCTTATTACGAGCAGTACTTC. The chain uses TRBV3-1 (or the pseudogene TRBV3-2) and TRBJ2-7, with a weak D call TRBD2 (5 bases). The CDR3 contains 13 residues. V shed 4 bases and J shed 4 bases, with 11 bases lying between them. CDR1 is LGHDT, CDR2 YNNKEL, per germline (reference sequence).

The gene calls are TRBV5-5 and TRBJ1-6; 7 bases line up with TRBD1. The J segment lost 7 bases and the V segment lost 4 bases, leaving 5 bases of the junction unmatched. The CDR3 is 14 residues long. CDR1 SGHKS and CDR2 YYEKEE come from the germline V gene (reference sequence). This chain's CDR3 is CASSGDRENSPLHF. CDR3 sequence (DNA): TGTGCCAGCAGCGGTGACAGGGAAAATTCACCCCTCCACTTT. Together with reference TRBV5-5 and TRBJ1-6, the CDR3 gives the full variable domain: DAGVTQSPTHLIKTRGQQVTLRCSPISGHKSVSWYQQVLGQGPQFIFQYYEKEERGRGNFPDRFSARQFPNYSSELNVNALLLGDSALYLCASSGDRENSPLHFGNGTRLTVT.

CDR3 DNA sequence: TGCGCCAGCAGCAGCCACCCTACAGGGGCTGGAAACACCATATATTTT. Amino acid sequence: CASSSHPTGAGNTIYF. The V gene is TRBV5-1, the J gene TRBJ1-3; 7 bases are shared with TRBD1. Germline V gene sequence: CDR1 SGHRS, CDR2 YFSETQ. V gave up 4 bases and J gave up 2 bases; unmatched junction bases: 9. This CDR3 spans 16 amino acids.

The chain is built from TRBV19 and TRBJ2-1; D uncertain. This CDR3 region has 16 residues. V was shortened by 7 bases and J by 7 bases, with 23 bases between the two germline ends. Germline V gene sequence: CDR1 LNHDA, CDR2 SQIVND (reference sequence). CDR3: CASTHPGGASENEQFF. As DNA, the CDR3 is TGTGCCAGTACCCATCCCGGTGGTGCTTCGGAGAATGAGCAGTTCTTC. Using reference TRBV19 and TRBJ2-1 for the parts outside the CDR3, the full variable domain is DGGITQSPKYLFRKEGQNVTLSCEQNLNHDAMYWYRQDPGQGLRLIYYSQIVNDFQKGDIAEGYSVSREKKESFPLTVTSAQKNPTAFYLCASTHPGGASENEQFFGPGTRLTVL.

The chain combines TRBV6-5 with TRBJ1-2; the match to TRBD1 covers 7 bases. The CDR3 extends over 15 amino acids. Germline CDR1 reads MNHEY; CDR2 reads SVGAGI. V was pared by 0 bases and J by 2 bases, with 3 bases of the junction left unmatched. DNA of the CDR3: TGTGCCAGCAGTTACTCGAAACAGGGGAACTATGGCTACACCTTC. Encoded protein: CASSYSKQGNYGYTF.

This chain joins TRBV10-3 and TRBJ1-4; the D gene is possibly TRBD1 (6 bases). CDR1 is ENHRY and CDR2 is SYGVKD in the germline V gene. The CDR3 runs to 13 residues. Trimming left V 10 bases short and J 3 bases short, with 12 bases between. In DNA, the CDR3 is TGTGCCAGCGCAGGGGTTGCTAATGAAAAACTGTTTTTT. Translation: CASAGVANEKLFF.

The V and J genes are TRBV5-4 and TRBJ1-2; no firm D call. The CDR3 extends over 12 amino acids. In germline, CDR1 is SGHNT, CDR2 YYREEE (reference sequence). V was trimmed by 0 bases and J by 7 bases, leaving 7 bases between them. Written as DNA, the CDR3 is TGTGCCAGCAGCTTGGAGGAGGGTGGCTACACCTTC. Translated, it gives CASSLEEGGYTF. Based on the CDR3 plus reference TRBV5-4 and TRBJ1-2, the full variable domain is ETGVTQSPTHLIKTRGQQVTLRCSSQSGHNTVSWYQQALGQGPQFIFQYYREEENGRGNFPPRFSGLQFPNYSSELNVNALELDDSALYLCASSLEEGGYTFGSGTRLTVV.

The CDR3 loop is CASSMDWDTRSNQPQHF. DNA of the CDR3: TGTGCCAGTAGTATGGATTGGGACACCAGGAGCAATCAGCCCCAGCATTTT. The chain recombines TRBV19 with TRBJ1-5, with D perhaps matching TRBD1 (6 bases). The CDR3 extends over 17 amino acids. The germline V gene encodes CDR1 LNHDA and CDR2 SQIVND (reference sequence). Trimming left V 3 bases short and J 1 base short, with 16 bases between.

This clone showed up just once. The CDR3 nucleotides read TGTGCCAGCAGCTTGGGGACAGAGATTTCACCCCTCCACTTT. This gives the protein CASSLGTEISPLHF. The chain carries TRBV5-4 and TRBJ1-6; possibly TRBD1 for D (6 bases). Germline V gene lookup returns CDR1 SGHNT and CDR2 YYREEE (reference sequence). V was cut by 0 bases and J by 9 bases, with 10 bases left in between. The length of the CDR3 is 14 residues. Combining the CDR3 with reference TRBV5-4 and TRBJ1-6 gives the whole variable domain ETGVTQSPTHLIKTRGQQVTLRCSSQSGHNTVSWYQQALGQGPQFIFQYYREEENGRGNFPPRFSGLQFPNYSSELNVNALELDDSALYLCASSLGTEISPLHFGNGTRLTVT.

This clone was seen only a few times. Written as DNA, the CDR3 is TGTGCCAGCACCGGCGGACAGGGAACCCTATCCCTATATTACGAGCAGTACTTC. Translation gives CASTGGQGTLSLYYEQYF. The V and J genes are TRBV2 and TRBJ2-7, with 8 bases that match TRBD1. Germline V gives CDR1 SNHLY, CDR2 FYNNEI. This CDR3 has 18 amino acids. J gave up 4 bases and V 7 bases, and 21 bases lay outside the gene matches.

In its sample, this clone was seen a few times. The V gene is TRBV28, the J gene TRBJ1-2; D not certain. CDR1 and CDR2 from the germline V gene are MDHEN and SYDVKM. This CDR3 is 15 amino acids long. Trimming removed 2 bases from V and 6 bases from J, with 16 bases in between. CDR3 region: CASSLVGSLPHGYTF. CDR3 in DNA: TGTGCCAGCAGTTTAGTTGGCAGTCTGCCGCATGGCTACACCTTC.

DNA of the CDR3: TGTGCCTGGAGTGGGGGAGGAACAGGGGCCGTTGGAGCTTTCTTT. It encodes CAWSGGGTGAVGAFF. The V gene is TRBV30, the J gene TRBJ1-1; 7 nucleotides line up with TRBD1. CDR3 size: 15 residues. CDR1 is GTSNPN and CDR2 is SVGIG in the germline V gene (reference sequence). The trim removed 1 base at V and 10 bases at J, leaving 15 bases unmatched.

V is TRBV28 and J is TRBJ2-7; the D gene is possibly TRBD2 (6 bases). In germline, CDR1 is MDHEN, CDR2 SYDVKM. Trimming pared 6 bases from V and 0 bases from J, leaving 12 bases between. The CDR3 is made up of 14 amino acids. This CDR3 reads CASRVHGSSYEQYF. CDR3 DNA sequence: TGTGCCAGCAGGGTCCACGGGAGCTCCTACGAGCAGTACTTC.

The V gene is TRBV29-1, the J gene TRBJ2-1, with TRBD2 identical over 10 bases. Germline-derived CDR1 and CDR2 are SQVTM and ANQGSEA. This CDR3 is 13 amino acids long. Germline trimming cut 3 bases from V and 4 bases from J; bases unmatched to any gene: 0. The CDR3 is CSVEGLAYNEQFF. The CDR3 coding sequence is TGCAGCGTTGAGGGACTAGCGTACAATGAGCAGTTCTTC.

The chain recombines TRBV9 with TRBJ2-1, with D possibly matching TRBD1 (7 bases). CDR1 is SGDLS, CDR2 YYNGEE, per germline. The CDR3 is 14 residues long. Trimming stripped 0 bases from V and 7 bases from J, with 11 bases between. CDR3 sequence reads: CASSVEQGGNEQFF. In DNA form, the CDR3 reads TGTGCCAGCAGCGTAGAGCAGGGGGGTAATGAGCAGTTCTTC.

This clone came up once. This rearrangement joins TRBV30 to TRBJ2-7; D is ambiguous. The CDR3 consists of 14 residues. Germline values: CDR1 GTSNPN, CDR2 SVGIG (reference sequence). The ends were cut back, 0 bases at V and 4 bases at J, with 13 bases in the middle. The CDR3 DNA sequence: TGTGCCTGGAGTGTAAGAGGTATTTCTTACGAGCAGTACTTC. Translation: CAWSVRGISYEQYF.

This clone was observed a single time. The rearrangement uses TRBV7-2 and TRBJ2-7, with 8 bases lining up with TRBD1. The V and J ends lost 1 base and 4 bases, in that order; junction bases with no gene match: 6. In germline, CDR1 is SGHTA, CDR2 FQGNSA. This CDR3 has 15 residues. The DNA of the CDR3 is TGTGCCAGCAGCTTAGAGGACAGGGCGGGATACGAGCAGTACTTC. Translated: CASSLEDRAGYEQYF. The complete variable domain, with remaining parts taken from reference TRBV7-2 and TRBJ2-7, reads GAGVSQSPSNKVTEKGKDVELRCDPISGHTALYWYRQSLGQGLEFLIYFQGNSAPDKSGLPSDRFSAERTGGSVSTLTIQRTQQEDSAVYLCASSLEDRAGYEQYFGPGTRLTVT.

V usage is TRBV10-3 and J usage is TRBJ1-5; 12 positions agree with TRBD1. Germline assignment: CDR1 ENHRY and CDR2 SYGVKD. CDR3 size: 16 residues. V shed 4 bases, J shed 1 base, and the junction held 2 bases outside the gene matches. Written as DNA, the CDR3 is TGTGCCATCAGTGGGGACAGGGGGCCAAGCAATCAGCCCCAGCATTTT. This codes for CAISGDRGPSNQPQHF.

This chain uses TRBV29-1 with TRBJ2-3, with 14 bases aligning to TRBD2. CDR3 length: 16 residues. Germline loops: CDR1 SQVTM, CDR2 ANQGSEA. The V and J ends lost 1 base and 5 bases, in that order; junction bases with no gene match: 5. The CDR3 nucleotides are TGCAGCGTTGAAGGGGGACTAGCGGGAGTGGTAGATACGCAGTATTTT. It yields the protein CSVEGGLAGVVDTQYF.

The genes are TRBV6-5 and TRBJ1-2; D not certain. CDR3 length: 15 residues. V was shortened by 2 bases and J by 4 bases, with 14 bases between the two germline ends. The germline V gene has CDR1 MNHEY and CDR2 SVGAGI. The CDR3, as DNA: TGTGCCAGCAGTTACCCTCAGGACGGAGGCTATGGCTACACCTTC. Translated, it gives CASSYPQDGGYGYTF.

The V call is TRBV11-3, the J call TRBJ2-2, with TRBD2 as a possible D gene (6 bases). Per germline, CDR1 SGHNT and CDR2 YENEEA. This CDR3 comprises 13 residues. Trimming removed 5 bases from V and 7 bases from J, with 11 bases in between. CDR3 sequence reads: CASSPRDFGELFF. The CDR3 bases are TGTGCCAGCAGCCCTCGGGACTTCGGGGAGCTGTTTTTT.

This chain links TRBV9 with TRBJ1-3; TRBD1 aligns across 12 bases. Per germline, CDR1 SGDLS and CDR2 YYNGEE. V gave up 3 bases and J gave up 5 bases; unmatched junction bases: 3. The CDR3 sequence is 15 residues long. This chain's CDR3 is CASSEGQGARNTIYF. The CDR3 nucleotides are TGTGCCAGCAGCGAGGGACAGGGGGCCAGAAACACCATATATTTT.

This chain links TRBV5-1 with TRBJ2-3; 8 nucleotides agree with TRBD2. Per germline, CDR1 SGHRS and CDR2 YFSETQ. The CDR3 has 15 residues. Trimming at V came to 4 bases and at J to 4 bases, leaving 8 bases not matched to a gene. The CDR3 DNA reads as TGCGCCAGCAGCAAGAGCGGGAGCGGGTCAGATACGCAGTATTTT. This gives the protein CASSKSGSGSDTQYF.

This chain connects TRBV5-8 to TRBJ1-5; a possible D gene is TRBD1 (5 bases). The CDR3 is made up of 16 amino acids. Germline V gives CDR1 SGHTS, CDR2 YDEGEE. V gave up 0 bases and J gave up 2 bases, with 12 bases separating them. CDR3 DNA: TGTGCCAGCAGCTTGGAAGTGTGGGGGGGCAATCAGCCCCAGCATTTT. Translation gives CASSLEVWGGNQPQHF.